This T cell receptor beta chain was sequenced for a study of naive and memory T cell subsets. The SP2 primer and nested alpha and beta constant region primers amplified ligated cDNA in four rounds. TCRdb ran MiXCR on the UMI-ligation and nested PCR reads and lists one entry per CDR3 protein. The table records roughly 36,000 distinct CDR3 sequences, 9.5% to 11% of them present only once. This clonotype was observed a few times. Its cognate antigen is unknown. This CDR3 has 17 amino acids. Germline values: CDR1 SGDLS, CDR2 YYNGEE. Trimming stripped 0 bases from V and 0 bases from J, with 10 bases between. Findings of the study overall: Potentially, T cell activation and differentiation skew this RNA-based measurement. Far more TCRs reportedly came from tuberculin skin test site biopsies.

Sample treatment: skin biopsy from PPD injection site in Mantoux-positive individual. The library had UMIs added by 3' ligation of an oligonucleotide to TCR cDNA. The sequences come from skin, collected from a tuberculin skin test site. V usage is TRBV9 and J usage is TRBJ2-6; TRBD2 is a possible D gene (6 bases). The clonotype originates from an adult in good health. In nucleotides, the CDR3 is TGTGCCAGCAGCGTAGGGGGACTGGTCTCTGGGGCCAACGTCCTGACTTTC. Protein product: CASSVGGLVSGANVLTF.